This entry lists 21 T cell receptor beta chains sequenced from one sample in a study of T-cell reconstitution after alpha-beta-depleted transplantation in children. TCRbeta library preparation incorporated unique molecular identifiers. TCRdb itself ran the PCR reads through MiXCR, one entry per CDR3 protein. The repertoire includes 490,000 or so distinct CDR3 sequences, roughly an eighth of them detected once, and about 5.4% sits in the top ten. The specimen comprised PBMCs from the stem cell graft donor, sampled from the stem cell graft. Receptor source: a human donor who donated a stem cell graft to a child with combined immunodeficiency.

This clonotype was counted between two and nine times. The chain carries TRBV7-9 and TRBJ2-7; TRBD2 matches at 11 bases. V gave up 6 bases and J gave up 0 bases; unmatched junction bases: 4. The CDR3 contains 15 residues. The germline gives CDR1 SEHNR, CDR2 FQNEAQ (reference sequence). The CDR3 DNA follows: TGTGCCAGCAGGGACCTAGCGGGGGGCTCCTACGAGCAGTACTTC. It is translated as CASRDLAGGSYEQYF.

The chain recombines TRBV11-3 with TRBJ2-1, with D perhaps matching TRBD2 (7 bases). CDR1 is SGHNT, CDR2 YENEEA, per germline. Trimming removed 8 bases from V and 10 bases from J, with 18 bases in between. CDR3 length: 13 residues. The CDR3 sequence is CASGRGFGEEQFF. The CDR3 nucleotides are TGTGCCAGCGGGAGGGGGTTCGGGGAGGAGCAGTTCTTC.

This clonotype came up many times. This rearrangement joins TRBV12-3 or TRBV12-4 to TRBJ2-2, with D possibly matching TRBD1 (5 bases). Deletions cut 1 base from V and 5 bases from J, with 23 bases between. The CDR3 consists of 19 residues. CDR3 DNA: TGTGCCAGCAGTTTAGACCGAGGTCTTGTGCAGGGATGGACCGGGGAGCTGTTTTTT. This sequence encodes CASSLDRGLVQGWTGELFF.

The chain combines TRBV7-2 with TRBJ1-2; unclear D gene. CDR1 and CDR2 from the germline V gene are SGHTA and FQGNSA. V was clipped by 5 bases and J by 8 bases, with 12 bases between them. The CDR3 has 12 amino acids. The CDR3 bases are TGTGCCAGCAGCCCCTCGATGGGAGGCTACACCTTC. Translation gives CASSPSMGGYTF.

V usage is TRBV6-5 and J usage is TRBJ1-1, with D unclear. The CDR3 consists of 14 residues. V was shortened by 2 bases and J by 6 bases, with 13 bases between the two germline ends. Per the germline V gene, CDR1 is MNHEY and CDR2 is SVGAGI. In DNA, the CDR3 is TGTGCCAGCAGTTACAAACGGGAGGTCCCTGAAGCTTTCTTT. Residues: CASSYKREVPEAFF.

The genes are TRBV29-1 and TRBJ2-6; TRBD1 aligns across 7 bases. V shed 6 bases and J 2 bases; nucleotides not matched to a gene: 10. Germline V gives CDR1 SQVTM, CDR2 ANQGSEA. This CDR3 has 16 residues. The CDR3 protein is CSVVTGNVAGANVLTF. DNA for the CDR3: TGCAGCGTCGTGACAGGGAACGTTGCTGGGGCCAACGTCCTGACTTTC. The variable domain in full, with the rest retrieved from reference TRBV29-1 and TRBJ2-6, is SAVISQKPSRDICQRGTSLTIQCQVDSQVTMMFWYRQQPGQSLTLIATANQGSEATYESGFVIDKFPISRPNLTFSTLTVSNMSPEDSSIYLCSVVTGNVAGANVLTFGAGSRLTVL.

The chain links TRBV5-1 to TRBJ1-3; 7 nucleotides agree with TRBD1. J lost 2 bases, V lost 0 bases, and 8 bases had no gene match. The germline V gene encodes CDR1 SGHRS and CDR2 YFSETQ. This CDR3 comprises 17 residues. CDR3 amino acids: CASSLGRDRQAGNTIYF. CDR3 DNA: TGCGCCAGCAGCTTGGGTCGGGACAGACAAGCTGGAAACACCATATATTTT.

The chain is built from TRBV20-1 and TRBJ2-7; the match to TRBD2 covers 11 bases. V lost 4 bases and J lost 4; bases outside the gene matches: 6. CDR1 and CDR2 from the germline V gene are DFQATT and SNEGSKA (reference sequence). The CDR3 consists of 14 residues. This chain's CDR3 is CSAIPGLADYEQYF. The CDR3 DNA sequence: TGCAGTGCTATTCCGGGACTAGCGGATTACGAGCAGTACTTC.

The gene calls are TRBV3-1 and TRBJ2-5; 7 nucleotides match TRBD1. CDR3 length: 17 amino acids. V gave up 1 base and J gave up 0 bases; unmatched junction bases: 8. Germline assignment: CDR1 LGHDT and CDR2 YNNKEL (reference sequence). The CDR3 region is CASSQATGTAHQETQYF. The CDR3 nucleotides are TGTGCCAGCAGCCAAGCTACCGGGACAGCACACCAAGAGACCCAGTACTTC.

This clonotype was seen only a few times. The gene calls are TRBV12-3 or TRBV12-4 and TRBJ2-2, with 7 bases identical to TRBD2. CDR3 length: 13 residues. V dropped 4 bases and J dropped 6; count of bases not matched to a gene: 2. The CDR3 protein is CASSSTSPGELFF. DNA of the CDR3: TGTGCCAGCAGTTCGACTAGCCCCGGGGAGCTGTTTTTT.

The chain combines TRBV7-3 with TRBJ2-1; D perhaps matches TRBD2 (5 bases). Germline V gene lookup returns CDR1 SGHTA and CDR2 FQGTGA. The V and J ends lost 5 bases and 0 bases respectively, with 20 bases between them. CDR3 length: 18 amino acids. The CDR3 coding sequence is TGTGCCAGCAGCCCTATGCGGCTAGCTCCTAGCTCCTACAATGAGCAGTTCTTC. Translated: CASSPMRLAPSSYNEQFF.

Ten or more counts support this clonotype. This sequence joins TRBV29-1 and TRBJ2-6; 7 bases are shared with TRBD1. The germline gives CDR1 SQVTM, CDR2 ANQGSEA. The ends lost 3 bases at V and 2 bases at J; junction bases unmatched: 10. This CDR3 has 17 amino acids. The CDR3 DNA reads TGCAGCGTTGATACGGGGCAGGGGGTGGCTGGGGCCAACGTCCTGACTTTC. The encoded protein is CSVDTGQGVAGANVLTF.

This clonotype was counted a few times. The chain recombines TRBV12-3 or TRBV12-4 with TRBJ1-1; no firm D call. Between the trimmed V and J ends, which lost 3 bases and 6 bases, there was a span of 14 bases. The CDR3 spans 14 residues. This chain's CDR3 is CASSFRAEVPEAFF. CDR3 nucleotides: TGTGCCAGCAGTTTTAGGGCAGAGGTTCCTGAAGCTTTCTTT.

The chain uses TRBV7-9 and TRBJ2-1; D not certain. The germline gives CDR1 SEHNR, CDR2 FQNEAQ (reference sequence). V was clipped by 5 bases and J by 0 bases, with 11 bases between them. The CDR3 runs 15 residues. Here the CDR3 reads CASSAGPGSYNEQFF. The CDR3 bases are TGTGCCAGCAGCGCCGGGCCGGGCTCCTACAATGAGCAGTTCTTC.

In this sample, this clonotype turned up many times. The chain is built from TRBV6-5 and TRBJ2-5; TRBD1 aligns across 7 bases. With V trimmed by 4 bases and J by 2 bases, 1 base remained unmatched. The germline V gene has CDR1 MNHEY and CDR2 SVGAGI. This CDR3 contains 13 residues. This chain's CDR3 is CASSWGQQETQYF. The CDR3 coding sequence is TGTGCCAGCAGTTGGGGACAGCAAGAGACCCAGTACTTC.

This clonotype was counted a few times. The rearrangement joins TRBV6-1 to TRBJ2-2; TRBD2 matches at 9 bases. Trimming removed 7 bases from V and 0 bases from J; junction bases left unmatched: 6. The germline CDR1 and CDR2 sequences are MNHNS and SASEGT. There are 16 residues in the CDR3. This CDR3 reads CASNPLAGSNTGELFF. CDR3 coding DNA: TGTGCCAGCAACCCTCTAGCGGGGTCGAACACCGGGGAGCTGTTTTTT.

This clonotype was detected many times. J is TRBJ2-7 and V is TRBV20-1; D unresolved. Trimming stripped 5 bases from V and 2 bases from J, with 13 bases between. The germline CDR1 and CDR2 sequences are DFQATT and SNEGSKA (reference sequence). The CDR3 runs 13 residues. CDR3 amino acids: CSAYGFPTYEQYF. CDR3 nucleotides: TGCAGTGCTTACGGCTTTCCCACCTACGAGCAGTACTTC.

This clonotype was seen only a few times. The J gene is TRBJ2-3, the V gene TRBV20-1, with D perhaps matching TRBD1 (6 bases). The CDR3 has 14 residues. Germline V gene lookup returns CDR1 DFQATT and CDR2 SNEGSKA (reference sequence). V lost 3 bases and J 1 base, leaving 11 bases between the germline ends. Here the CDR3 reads CSASDRLRTDTQYF. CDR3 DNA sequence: TGCAGTGCTAGCGACAGGTTACGCACAGATACGCAGTATTTT.

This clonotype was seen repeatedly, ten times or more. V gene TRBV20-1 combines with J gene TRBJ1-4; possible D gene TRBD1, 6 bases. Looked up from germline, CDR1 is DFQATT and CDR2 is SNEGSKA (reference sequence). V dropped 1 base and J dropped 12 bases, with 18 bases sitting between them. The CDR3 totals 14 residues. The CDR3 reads CSARGQGNFRELFF. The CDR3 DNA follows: TGCAGTGCTAGAGGGCAGGGGAATTTCAGGGAACTGTTTTTT.

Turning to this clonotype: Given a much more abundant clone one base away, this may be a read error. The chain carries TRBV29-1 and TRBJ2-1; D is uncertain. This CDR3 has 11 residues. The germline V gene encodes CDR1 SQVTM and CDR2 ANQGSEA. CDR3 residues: CSVEPDNEKFF. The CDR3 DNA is TGCAGCGTCGAGCCAGACAATGAGAAGTTCTTC.

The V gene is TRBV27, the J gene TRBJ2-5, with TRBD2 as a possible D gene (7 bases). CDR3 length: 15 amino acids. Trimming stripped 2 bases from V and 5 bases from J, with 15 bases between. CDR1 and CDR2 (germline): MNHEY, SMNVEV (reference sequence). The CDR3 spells CASSLVRGGVETQYF. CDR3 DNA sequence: TGTGCCAGCAGTTTAGTGAGGGGGGGCGTGGAGACCCAGTACTTC.